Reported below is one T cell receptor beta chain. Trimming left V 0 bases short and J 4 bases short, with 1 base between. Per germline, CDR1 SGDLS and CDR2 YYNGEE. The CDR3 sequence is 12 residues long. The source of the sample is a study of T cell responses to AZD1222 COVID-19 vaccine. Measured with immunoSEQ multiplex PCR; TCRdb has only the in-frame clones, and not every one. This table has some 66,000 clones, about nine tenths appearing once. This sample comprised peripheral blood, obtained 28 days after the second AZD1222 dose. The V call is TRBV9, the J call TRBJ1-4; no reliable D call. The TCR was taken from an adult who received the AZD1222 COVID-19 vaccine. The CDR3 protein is CASSVDNEKLFF. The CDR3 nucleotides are TGTGCCAGCAGCGTAGATAATGAAAAACTGTTTTTT.